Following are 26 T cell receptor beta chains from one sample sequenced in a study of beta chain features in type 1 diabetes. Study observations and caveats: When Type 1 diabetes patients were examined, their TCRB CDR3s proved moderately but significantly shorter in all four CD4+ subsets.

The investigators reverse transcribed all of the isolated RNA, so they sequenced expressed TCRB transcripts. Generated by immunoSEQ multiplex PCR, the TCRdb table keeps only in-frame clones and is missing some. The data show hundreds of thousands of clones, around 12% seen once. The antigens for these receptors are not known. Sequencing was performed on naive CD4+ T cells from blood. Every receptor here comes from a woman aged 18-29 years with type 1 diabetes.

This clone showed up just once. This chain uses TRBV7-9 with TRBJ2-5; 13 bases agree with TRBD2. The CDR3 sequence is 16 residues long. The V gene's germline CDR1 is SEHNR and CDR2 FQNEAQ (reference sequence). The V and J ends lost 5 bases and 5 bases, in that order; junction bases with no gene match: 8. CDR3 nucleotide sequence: TGTGCCAGCAGCGTACTAGCGGGGGGGCTGGCCGAGACCCAGTACTTC. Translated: CASSVLAGGLAETQYF.

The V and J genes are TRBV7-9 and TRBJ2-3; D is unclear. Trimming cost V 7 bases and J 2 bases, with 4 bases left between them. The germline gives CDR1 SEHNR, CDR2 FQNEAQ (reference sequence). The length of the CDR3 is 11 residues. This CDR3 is CASTSTDTQYF. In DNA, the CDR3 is TGTGCCAGCACCTCCACAGATACGCAGTATTTT. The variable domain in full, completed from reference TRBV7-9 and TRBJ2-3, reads DTGVSQNPRHKITKRGQNVTFRCDPISEHNRLYWYRQTLGQGPEFLTYFQNEAQLEKSRLLSDRFSAERPKGSFSTLEIQRTEQGDSAMYLCASTSTDTQYFGPGTRLTVL.

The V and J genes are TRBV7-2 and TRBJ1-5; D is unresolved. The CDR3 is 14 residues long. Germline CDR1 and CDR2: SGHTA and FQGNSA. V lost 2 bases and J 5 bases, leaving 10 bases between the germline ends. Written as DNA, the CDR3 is TGTGCCAGCAGCTTACTCAACAGCCATCAGCCCCAGCATTTT. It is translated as CASSLLNSHQPQHF.

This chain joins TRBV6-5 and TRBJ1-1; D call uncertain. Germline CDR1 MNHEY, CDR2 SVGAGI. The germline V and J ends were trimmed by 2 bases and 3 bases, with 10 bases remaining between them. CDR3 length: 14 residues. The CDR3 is CASSYRRGDTEAFF. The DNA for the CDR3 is TGTGCCAGCAGTTACCGTCGGGGTGACACTGAAGCTTTCTTT.

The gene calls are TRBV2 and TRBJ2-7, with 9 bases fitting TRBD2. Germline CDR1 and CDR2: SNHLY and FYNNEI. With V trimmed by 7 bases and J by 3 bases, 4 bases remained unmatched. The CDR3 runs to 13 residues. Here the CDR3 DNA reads TGTGCCAGCAAGGCTAGCGGGATCTACGAGCAGTACTTC. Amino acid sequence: CASKASGIYEQYF. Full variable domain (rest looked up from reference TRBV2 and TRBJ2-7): EPEVTQTPSHQVTQMGQEVILRCVPISNHLYFYWYRQILGQKVEFLVSFYNNEISEKSEIFDDQFSVERPDGSNFTLKIRSTKLEDSAMYFCASKASGIYEQYFGPGTRLTVT.

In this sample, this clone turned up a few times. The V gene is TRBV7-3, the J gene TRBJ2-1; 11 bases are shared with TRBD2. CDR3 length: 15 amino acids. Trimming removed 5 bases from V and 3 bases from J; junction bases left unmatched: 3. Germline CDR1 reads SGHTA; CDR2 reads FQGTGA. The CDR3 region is CASSILAGDYNEQFF. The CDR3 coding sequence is TGTGCCAGCAGCATACTAGCGGGAGACTACAATGAGCAGTTCTTC.

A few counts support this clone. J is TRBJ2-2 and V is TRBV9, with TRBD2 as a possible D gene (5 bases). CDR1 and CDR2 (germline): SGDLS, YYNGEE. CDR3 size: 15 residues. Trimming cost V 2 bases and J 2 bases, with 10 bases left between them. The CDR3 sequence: CASSVGLENTGELFF. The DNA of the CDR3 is TGTGCCAGCAGCGTCGGACTGGAAAACACCGGGGAGCTGTTTTTT.

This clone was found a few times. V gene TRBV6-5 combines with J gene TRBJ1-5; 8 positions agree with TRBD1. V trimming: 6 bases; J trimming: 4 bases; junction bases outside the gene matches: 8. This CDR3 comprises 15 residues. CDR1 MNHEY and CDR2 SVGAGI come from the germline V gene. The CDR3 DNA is TGTGCCAGCAGCAGAAGCGGACAGGGAAATCAGCCCCAGCATTTT. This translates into CASSRSGQGNQPQHF.

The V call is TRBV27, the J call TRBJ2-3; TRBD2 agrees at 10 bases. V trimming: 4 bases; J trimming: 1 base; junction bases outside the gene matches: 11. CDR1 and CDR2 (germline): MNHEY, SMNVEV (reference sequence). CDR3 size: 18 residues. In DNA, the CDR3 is TGTGCCAGCAGTTGGAGGCTAGCGGGAGTCAGGGGCACAGATACGCAGTATTTT. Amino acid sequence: CASSWRLAGVRGTDTQYF.

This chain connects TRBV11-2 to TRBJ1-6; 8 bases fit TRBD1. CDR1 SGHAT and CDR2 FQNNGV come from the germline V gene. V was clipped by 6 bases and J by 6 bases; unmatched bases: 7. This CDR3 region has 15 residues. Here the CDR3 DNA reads TGTGCCAGCAGACAGACAGGGGCAATTAATTCACCCCTCCACTTT. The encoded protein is CASRQTGAINSPLHF.

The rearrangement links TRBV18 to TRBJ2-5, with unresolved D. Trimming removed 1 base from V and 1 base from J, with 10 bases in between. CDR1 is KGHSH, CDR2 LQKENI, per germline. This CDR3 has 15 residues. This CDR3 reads CASSPLVAVQETQYF. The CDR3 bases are TGTGCCAGCTCACCACTGGTAGCAGTCCAAGAGACCCAGTACTTC.

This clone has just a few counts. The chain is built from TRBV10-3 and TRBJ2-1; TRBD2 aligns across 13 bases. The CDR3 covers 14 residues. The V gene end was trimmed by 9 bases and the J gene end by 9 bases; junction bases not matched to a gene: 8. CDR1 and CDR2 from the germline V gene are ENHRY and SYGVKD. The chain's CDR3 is CAITGTSGESEQFF. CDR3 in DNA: TGTGCCATTACCGGGACTAGCGGGGAGAGTGAGCAGTTCTTC.

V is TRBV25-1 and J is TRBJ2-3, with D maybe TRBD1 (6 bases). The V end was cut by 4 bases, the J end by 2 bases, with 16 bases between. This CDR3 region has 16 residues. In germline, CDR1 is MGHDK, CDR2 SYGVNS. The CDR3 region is CASSGEQGADTDTQYF. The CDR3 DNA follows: TGTGCCAGCAGTGGCGAACAGGGAGCTGACACAGATACGCAGTATTTT.

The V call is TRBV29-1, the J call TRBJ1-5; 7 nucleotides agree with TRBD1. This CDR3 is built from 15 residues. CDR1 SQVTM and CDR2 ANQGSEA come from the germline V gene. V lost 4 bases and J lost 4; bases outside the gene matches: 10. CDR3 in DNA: TGCAGCGTTGTGGGGGATAGGGACAGTAATCAGCCCCAGCATTTT. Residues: CSVVGDRDSNQPQHF.

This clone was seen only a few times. CDR3 DNA: TGTGCCATCAGTGTGGACAGGGGGCCGTACATTCAGTACTTC. Protein sequence: CAISVDRGPYIQYF. V is TRBV10-3 and J is TRBJ2-4; 11 bases align to TRBD1. CDR1 ENHRY and CDR2 SYGVKD come from the germline V gene. Trimming at V came to 4 bases and at J to 8 bases, leaving 4 bases not matched to a gene. CDR3 length: 14 amino acids.

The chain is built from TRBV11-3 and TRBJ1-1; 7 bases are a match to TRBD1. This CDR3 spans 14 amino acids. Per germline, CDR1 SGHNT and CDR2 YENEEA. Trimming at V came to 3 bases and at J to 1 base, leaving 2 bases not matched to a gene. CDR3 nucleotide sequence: TGTGCCAGCAGCTTCAGGGGGAAGAACACTGAAGCTTTCTTT. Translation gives CASSFRGKNTEAFF.

CDR3 sequence reads: CASSYSRADTQYF. Written as DNA, the CDR3 is TGTGCCAGCAGTTACTCAAGAGCAGATACGCAGTATTTT. V usage is TRBV6-5 and J usage is TRBJ2-3; D uncertain. The CDR3 consists of 13 residues. Trimming took 0 bases from V and 4 from J, leaving 5 bases between them. Germline-derived CDR1 and CDR2 are MNHEY and SVGAGI.

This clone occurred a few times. The CDR3 reads CASPLRRGSGTDTQYF. For the CDR3, the DNA is TGTGCCAGCCCACTCCGCCGGGGAAGCGGCACAGATACGCAGTATTTT. This chain uses TRBV18 with TRBJ2-3, with TRBD2 as a possible D gene (5 bases). Trimming removed 8 bases at V and 1 base at J, with 19 bases between. From germline, CDR1 is KGHSH and CDR2 LQKENI. CDR3 size: 16 residues. Based on the CDR3 plus reference TRBV18 and TRBJ2-3, the full variable domain is NAGVMQNPRHLVRRRGQEARLRCSPMKGHSHVYWYRQLPEEGLKFMVYLQKENIIDESGMPKERFSAEFPKEGPSILRIQQVVRGDSAAYFCASPLRRGSGTDTQYFGPGTRLTVL.

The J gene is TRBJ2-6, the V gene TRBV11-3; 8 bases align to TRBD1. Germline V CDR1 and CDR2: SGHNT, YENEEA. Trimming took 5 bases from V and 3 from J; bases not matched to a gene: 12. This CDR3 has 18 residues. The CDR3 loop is CASSPGTGLRSGANVLTF. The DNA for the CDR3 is TGTGCCAGCAGCCCCGGGACAGGTCTGCGTAGTGGGGCCAACGTCCTGACTTTC.

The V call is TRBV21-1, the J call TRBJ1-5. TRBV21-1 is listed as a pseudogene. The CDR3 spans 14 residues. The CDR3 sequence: CASSKDWYNQPQHF. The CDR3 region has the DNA TGTGCCAGCAGCAAAGACTGGTACAATCAGCCCCAGCATTTT.

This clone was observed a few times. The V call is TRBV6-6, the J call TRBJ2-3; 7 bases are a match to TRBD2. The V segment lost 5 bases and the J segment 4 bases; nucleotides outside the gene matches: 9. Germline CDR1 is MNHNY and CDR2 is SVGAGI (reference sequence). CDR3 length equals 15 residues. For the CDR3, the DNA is TGTGCCAGCAGTCTAGCGGTTTCCAGCGCAGATACGCAGTATTTT. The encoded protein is CASSLAVSSADTQYF.

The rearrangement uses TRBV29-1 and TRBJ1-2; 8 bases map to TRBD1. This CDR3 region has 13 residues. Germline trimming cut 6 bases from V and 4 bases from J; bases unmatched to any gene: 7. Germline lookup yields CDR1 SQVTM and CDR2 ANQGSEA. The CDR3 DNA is TGCAGCGTAGCCGCAGGGGGCGGCTATGGCTACACCTTC. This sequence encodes CSVAAGGGYGYTF.

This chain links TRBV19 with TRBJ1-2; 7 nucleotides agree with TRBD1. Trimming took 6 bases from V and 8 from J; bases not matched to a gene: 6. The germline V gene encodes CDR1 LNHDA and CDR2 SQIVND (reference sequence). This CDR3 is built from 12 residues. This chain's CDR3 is CASRQTGYGYTF. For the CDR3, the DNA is TGTGCCAGTAGACAGACAGGGTACGGCTACACCTTC.

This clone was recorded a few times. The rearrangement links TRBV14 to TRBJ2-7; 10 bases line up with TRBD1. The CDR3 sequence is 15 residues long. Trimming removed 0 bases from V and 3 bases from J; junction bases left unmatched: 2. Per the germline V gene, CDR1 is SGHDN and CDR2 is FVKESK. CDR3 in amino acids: CASSQERDRGYEQYF. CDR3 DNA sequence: TGTGCCAGCAGCCAAGAACGGGACAGGGGCTACGAGCAGTACTTC.

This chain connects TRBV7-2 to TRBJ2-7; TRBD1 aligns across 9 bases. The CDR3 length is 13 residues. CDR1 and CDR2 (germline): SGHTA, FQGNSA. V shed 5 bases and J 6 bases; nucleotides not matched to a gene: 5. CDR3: CASSPGTGFEQYF. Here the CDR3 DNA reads TGTGCCAGCAGCCCCGGGACAGGGTTCGAGCAGTACTTC.

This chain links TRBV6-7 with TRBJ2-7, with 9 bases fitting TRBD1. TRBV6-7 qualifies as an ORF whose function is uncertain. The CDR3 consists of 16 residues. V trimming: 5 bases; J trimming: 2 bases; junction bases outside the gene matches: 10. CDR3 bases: TGTGCCAGCAGTCGGAACCGGGACAGGGCTCCCTACGAGCAGTACTTC. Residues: CASSRNRDRAPYEQYF.